The 18 T cell receptor beta chains below were found in one sample sequenced in a study of cytomegalovirus exposure and HLA in healthy donors. It was with 60 Vbeta and 13 Jbeta primers that the PCR ran. Sequenced by immunoSEQ multiplex PCR; TCRdb stores in-frame clones only, minus some. This sample has roughly 70,000 clones, with around 74% found just once. Input material: PBMCs. Receptors originate from a human donor in good health.

The chain is built from TRBV19 and TRBJ2-1; 13 bases are a match to TRBD2. Losses at the gene ends were 3 bases for V and 10 bases for J; bases not matched to a gene: 9. Germline CDR1 reads LNHDA; CDR2 reads SQIVND (reference sequence). The CDR3 runs to 16 residues. The CDR3 is CASSIGTSGRVGEQFF. In DNA, the CDR3 is TGTGCCAGTAGTATCGGTACTAGCGGGAGGGTAGGGGAGCAGTTCTTC.

V and J are TRBV6-1 and TRBJ2-1, with D perhaps matching TRBD2 (6 bases). V gave up 4 bases and J gave up 9 bases, with 22 bases separating them. CDR3 size: 16 residues. The germline CDR1 and CDR2 sequences are MNHNS and SASEGT. The CDR3: CASSGTGTQIRGEQFF. CDR3 DNA sequence: TGTGCCAGCAGTGGAACCGGGACTCAGATAAGAGGTGAGCAGTTCTTC.

This clone was recorded a few times. The chain employs TRBV6-1 and TRBJ2-2; 7 nucleotides align to TRBD2. The germline V gene encodes CDR1 MNHNS and CDR2 SASEGT. The J segment lost 3 bases and the V segment lost 5 bases, leaving 6 bases of the junction unmatched. The CDR3 is made up of 15 amino acids. This chain's CDR3 is CASSSRGEDTGELFF. Written as DNA, the CDR3 is TGTGCCAGCAGTTCTCGGGGGGAAGACACCGGGGAGCTGTTTTTT.

CDR3 sequence: CASSISTQGGGYTF. The DNA for the CDR3 is TGTGCCAGTAGTATTAGTACACAGGGTGGTGGCTACACCTTC. The chain employs TRBV19 and TRBJ1-2; D is perhaps TRBD1 (6 bases). Germline assignment: CDR1 LNHDA and CDR2 SQIVND (reference sequence). The length of the CDR3 is 14 residues. Trimming left V 3 bases short and J 7 bases short, with 15 bases between. Full variable domain (outside the CDR3, taken from reference TRBV19 and TRBJ1-2): DGGITQSPKYLFRKEGQNVTLSCEQNLNHDAMYWYRQDPGQGLRLIYYSQIVNDFQKGDIAEGYSVSREKKESFPLTVTSAQKNPTAFYLCASSISTQGGGYTFGSGTRLTVV.

This clone was found a few times. The V and J genes are TRBV6-5 and TRBJ1-1; D is unclear. Germline V gene sequence: CDR1 MNHEY, CDR2 SVGAGI. The CDR3 consists of 11 residues. V was shortened by 7 bases and J by 4 bases, with 7 bases between the two germline ends. The CDR3 DNA is TGTGCCAGCATGCGGTCCACTGAAGCTTTCTTT. Translating it yields CASMRSTEAFF.

The genes are TRBV27 and TRBJ2-2, with TRBD1 matching 9 bases. Germline V gene lookup returns CDR1 MNHEY and CDR2 SMNVEV (reference sequence). After removal of 5 bases from V and 3 bases from J, the junction contained 10 bases not matched to a gene. The CDR3 consists of 17 residues. Here the CDR3 reads CASSIQQGAAYTGELFF. The CDR3 DNA is TGTGCCAGCAGTATTCAACAGGGGGCCGCGTACACCGGGGAGCTGTTTTTT.

This clone was observed a single time. Germline is not matched at one junction end, which may reflect a read error. The rearrangement uses TRBV7-7 and TRBJ2-2, with 16 bases identical to TRBD2. Germline lookup yields CDR1 SSHAT and CDR2 FNYEAQ (reference sequence). This CDR3 contains 18 residues. Here the CDR3 DNA reads TGTGCTAGCAGCCGGGGACTAGCGGGAGGGCCGGACACCGGGGAGCTGTTTTTT. Its protein product is CASSRGLAGGPDTGELFF.

The genes are TRBV15 and TRBJ1-2; D perhaps matches TRBD1 (5 bases). CDR3 length equals 13 residues. Germline assignment: CDR1 LNHNV and CDR2 YYDKDF (reference sequence). V lost 0 bases, J lost 8 bases, and 10 bases lay in between. The CDR3 is CATSRDLGEGYTF. The CDR3 DNA follows: TGTGCCACCAGCAGAGATTTAGGGGAAGGCTACACCTTC.

This clone was observed a few times. The J gene is TRBJ1-2, the V gene TRBV10-3; a possible D gene is TRBD1 (6 bases). This CDR3 contains 15 residues. With 7 bases removed from V and 4 bases from J, the gap between germline ends came to 19 bases. Germline lookup yields CDR1 ENHRY and CDR2 SYGVKD. The CDR3 reads CAITLSGQSPYGYTF. For the CDR3, the DNA is TGTGCCATCACTCTCAGTGGACAGTCACCCTATGGCTACACCTTC.

This clone was seen only once. In nucleotides, the CDR3 is TGTGCCAGCAGTACTGTAAATCAGCCCCAGCATTTT. Translating gives CASSTVNQPQHF. This chain uses TRBV6-6 with TRBJ1-5, with D hard to call. This CDR3 has 12 residues. The germline CDR1 and CDR2 sequences are MNHNY and SVGAGI (reference sequence). The V and J ends lost 5 bases and 4 bases respectively, with 6 bases between them.

This clone was picked up a small number of times. The chain is built from TRBV27 and TRBJ1-1, with 7 bases that match TRBD1. CDR3 length: 13 amino acids. The ends lost 3 bases at V and 12 bases at J; junction bases unmatched: 10. Looked up from germline, CDR1 is MNHEY and CDR2 is SMNVEV (reference sequence). The CDR3 region has the DNA TGTGCCAGCAGTTTTCATGAGACAGGGAAAACTTTCTTT. Residues: CASSFHETGKTFF.

The chain combines TRBV29-1 with TRBJ1-2; 11 nucleotides match TRBD1. There are 13 residues in the CDR3. V was clipped by 4 bases and J by 4 bases; unmatched bases: 2. Germline loops: CDR1 SQVTM, CDR2 ANQGSEA. CDR3 amino acids: CSVGTGGGYGYTF. The CDR3 bases are TGCAGCGTTGGGACAGGGGGCGGCTATGGCTACACCTTC.

This chain uses TRBV9 with TRBJ2-5; 9 bases match TRBD1. The length of the CDR3 is 14 residues. CDR1 and CDR2 (germline): SGDLS, YYNGEE. V dropped 0 bases and J dropped 3; count of bases not matched to a gene: 0. The CDR3 DNA reads as TGTGCCAGCAGCGTAGGGACAGGGGAAGAGACCCAGTACTTC. This translates into CASSVGTGEETQYF.

V is TRBV2 and J is TRBJ1-2; 8 bases align to TRBD1. Per the germline V gene, CDR1 is SNHLY and CDR2 is FYNNEI. V gave up 3 bases and J gave up 8 bases; unmatched junction bases: 5. The CDR3 has 13 residues. The CDR3 spells CASSEDRVGGYTF. As DNA, the CDR3 is TGTGCCAGCAGTGAGGACAGGGTGGGAGGCTACACCTTC.

The chain uses TRBV20-1 and TRBJ2-7; 8 bases are a match to TRBD1. Germline V lookup: CDR1 DFQATT, CDR2 SNEGSKA (reference sequence). The CDR3 has 11 amino acids. V gave up 5 bases and J gave up 9 bases; unmatched junction bases: 6. This CDR3 is CSASDRVGQYF. The CDR3 coding sequence is TGCAGTGCTTCGGACAGGGTGGGGCAGTACTTC.

This clone has a single count. The J gene is TRBJ2-3, the V gene TRBV7-9, with D perhaps matching TRBD2 (5 bases). The CDR3 is made up of 15 amino acids. V lost 1 base and J lost 2, with 10 bases in between. Germline V lookup: CDR1 SEHNR, CDR2 FQNEAQ (reference sequence). This CDR3 reads CASSLVTGITDTQYF. In nucleotides, the CDR3 is TGTGCCAGCAGCTTAGTCACGGGGATCACAGATACGCAGTATTTT.

The rearrangement joins TRBV5-1 to TRBJ1-4, with D uncertain. Germline CDR1 SGHRS, CDR2 YFSETQ. Trimming cost V 0 bases and J 3 bases, with 9 bases left between them. This CDR3 comprises 15 residues. The CDR3, as DNA: TGCGCCAGCAGCTTGGAGGCGGCTCCTAATGAAAAACTGTTTTTT. Amino acid sequence: CASSLEAAPNEKLFF.

This clone was picked up a small number of times. The genes are TRBV7-9 and TRBJ1-4; weak D call: TRBD1 (5 bases). The V end lost 5 bases, the J end lost 6 bases, and 10 bases lay between the germline ends. Per germline, CDR1 SEHNR and CDR2 FQNEAQ (reference sequence). The CDR3 extends over 13 amino acids. CDR3 in DNA: TGTGCCAGCAGCAACAGGTATCATGAAAAACTGTTTTTT. It codes for CASSNRYHEKLFF.